The 20 T cell receptor beta chains in this list originate from one sample, sequenced in a study of untreated major depressive disorder. Method: immunoSEQ multiplex PCR; TCRdb's copy keeps in-frame clones and lacks some. Of tens of thousands of clones in the sample, roughly 86% were seen once. Sequencing was performed on CD4+ T cells from PBMCs. The receptors come from a woman in her thirties or forties in good health.

The chain recombines TRBV9 with TRBJ1-5; 7 bases map to TRBD1. This CDR3 region has 14 residues. In germline, CDR1 is SGDLS, CDR2 YYNGEE. V trimming: 3 bases; J trimming: 6 bases; junction bases outside the gene matches: 6. The CDR3 DNA reads TGTGCCAGCAGCGGGGACCGGGACAGTCAGCCCCAGCATTTT. Translation gives CASSGDRDSQPQHF.

This clone was seen only a few times. CDR3 amino acids: CASSLLTLSPLHF. CDR3 nucleotides: TGCGCCAGCAGCTTGCTAACACTATCACCCCTCCACTTT. The J gene is TRBJ1-6, the V gene TRBV5-1; the D is unclear. With 1 base removed from V and 10 bases from J, the gap between germline ends came to 9 bases. Germline V CDR1 and CDR2: SGHRS, YFSETQ. This CDR3 has 13 residues.

The CDR3 nucleotides read TGTGCCAGCAGCTCCCAAACCGGGGGGGCCTACGAGCAGTACTTC. Residues: CASSSQTGGAYEQYF. V gene TRBV7-2 combines with J gene TRBJ2-7; the match to TRBD2 covers 8 bases. The CDR3 covers 15 residues. The V gene end was trimmed by 4 bases and the J gene end by 2 bases; junction bases not matched to a gene: 7. CDR1 is SGHTA and CDR2 is FQGNSA in the germline V gene.

The count of this clone is one. The chain is built from TRBV19 and TRBJ1-2, with D maybe TRBD1 (6 bases). Germline V gene data show CDR1 as LNHDA and CDR2 as SQIVND (reference sequence). The CDR3 consists of 16 residues. The V gene lost 5 bases and the J gene lost 1 base, with 17 bases spanning the gap. The CDR3 sequence: CASSPRQGIHNYGYTF. CDR3 nucleotides: TGTGCCAGTAGTCCGCGCCAGGGGATTCATAACTATGGCTACACCTTC.

This clone was counted a single time. This chain connects TRBV9 to TRBJ2-3; the D gene is possibly TRBD1 (6 bases). CDR3 size: 16 residues. In germline, CDR1 is SGDLS, CDR2 YYNGEE. V lost 0 bases and J 2 bases, leaving 13 bases between the germline ends. The CDR3 region is CASSVVGTTSTDTQYF. In DNA, the CDR3 is TGTGCCAGCAGCGTAGTGGGGACAACGTCCACAGATACGCAGTATTTT.

The chain has TRBV19 and TRBJ1-4; D is uncertain. There are 17 residues in the CDR3. Trimming removed 5 bases at V and 0 bases at J, with 16 bases between. Germline V lookup: CDR1 LNHDA, CDR2 SQIVND (reference sequence). The CDR3 sequence: CASSRGVQSATNEKLFF. CDR3 nucleotide sequence: TGTGCCAGTAGTCGTGGGGTGCAGTCTGCAACTAATGAAAAACTGTTTTTT.

This chain joins TRBV6-1 and TRBJ2-6; 8 bases are shared with TRBD2. The CDR3 has 16 amino acids. The germline V gene has CDR1 MNHNS and CDR2 SASEGT. Trimming cost V 1 base and J 4 bases; bases outside gene matches: 3. The CDR3: CASSEEAGAGANVLTF. DNA for the CDR3: TGTGCCAGCAGTGAAGAAGCGGGGGCAGGGGCCAACGTCCTGACTTTC.

J is TRBJ2-7 and V is TRBV28; unclear D gene. This CDR3 is built from 12 residues. Trimming removed 6 bases from V and 3 bases from J, with 9 bases in between. CDR1 is MDHEN, CDR2 SYDVKM, per germline. Written as DNA, the CDR3 is TGTGCCAGCAGCCTCCCGAACTACGAGCAGTACTTC. This translates into CASSLPNYEQYF.

The J gene is TRBJ2-7, the V gene TRBV5-1; D unresolved. The ends were cut back, 2 bases at V and 3 bases at J, with 18 bases in the middle. This CDR3 contains 16 residues. Germline CDR1 is SGHRS and CDR2 is YFSETQ. Here the CDR3 reads CASSLNADPPSYEQYF. For the CDR3, the DNA is TGCGCCAGCAGCTTAAACGCGGACCCCCCTAGCTACGAGCAGTACTTC. Full variable domain (rest looked up from reference TRBV5-1 and TRBJ2-7): KAGVTQTPRYLIKTRGQQVTLSCSPISGHRSVSWYQQTPGQGLQFLFEYFSETQRNKGNFPGRFSGRQFSNSRSEMNVSTLELGDSALYLCASSLNADPPSYEQYFGPGTRLTVT.

This rearrangement joins TRBV4-1 to TRBJ2-2, with TRBD1 matching 11 bases. CDR1 and CDR2 from the germline V gene are MGHRA and YSYEKL. The CDR3 runs 15 residues. Trimming removed 2 bases from V and 5 bases from J; junction bases left unmatched: 1. The CDR3 protein is CASSQWDRGTGELFF. The CDR3 nucleotides are TGCGCCAGCAGCCAATGGGACAGGGGGACCGGGGAGCTGTTTTTT.

The J gene is TRBJ2-7, the V gene TRBV28; 9 nucleotides line up with TRBD1. The CDR3 is 14 residues long. V gave up 3 bases and J gave up 6 bases; unmatched junction bases: 6. Germline CDR1 is MDHEN and CDR2 is SYDVKM. The CDR3, as DNA: TGTGCCAGCAGTTTTGTGGGGACAGGGCTCGAGCAGTACGTC. Its translation is CASSFVGTGLEQYV.

The chain carries TRBV5-1 and TRBJ2-5, with 8 bases aligning to TRBD1. Germline V lookup: CDR1 SGHRS, CDR2 YFSETQ. The CDR3 runs 13 residues. V lost 4 bases and J lost 5; bases outside the gene matches: 4. DNA of the CDR3: TGCGCCAGCAGCCAATGGACAGGGGAGACCCAGTACTTC. Translated: CASSQWTGETQYF.

This clone was counted once. The V and J genes are TRBV4-1 and TRBJ1-1; no firm D call. This CDR3 spans 15 amino acids. V was shortened by 1 base and J by 1 base, with 10 bases between the two germline ends. Germline V gene lookup returns CDR1 MGHRA and CDR2 YSYEKL. The CDR3 region is CASSQAGSQNTEAFF. CDR3 bases: TGCGCCAGCAGCCAAGCCGGGAGCCAGAACACTGAAGCTTTCTTT.

This chain uses TRBV28 with TRBJ1-6; perhaps TRBD1 as D (5 bases). Trimming left V 10 bases short and J 1 base short, with 17 bases between. Germline CDR1 MDHEN, CDR2 SYDVKM. The CDR3 has 16 residues. In DNA form, the CDR3 reads TGTGCCACCATCGAAGCGGGGGGATCCTATAATTCACCCCTCCACTTT. It translates to CATIEAGGSYNSPLHF.

The rearrangement joins TRBV5-1 to TRBJ2-2; TRBD1 might be the D (5 bases). Trimming removed 3 bases from V and 13 bases from J, with 16 bases in between. CDR1 and CDR2 from the germline V gene are SGHRS and YFSETQ. This CDR3 comprises 13 residues. The CDR3 bases are TGCGCCAGCAGCTCTCGGACAAATCCCTTGCTGTTTTTT. Translating it yields CASSSRTNPLLFF.

The chain has TRBV5-1 and TRBJ2-1; no clear D gene. The CDR3 spans 11 residues. Trimming stripped 6 bases from V and 4 bases from J, with 5 bases between. Germline CDR1 is SGHRS and CDR2 is YFSETQ. CDR3 in amino acids: CASKEYNEQFF. The CDR3 DNA reads TGCGCCAGCAAGGAGTACAATGAGCAGTTCTTC.

V usage is TRBV19 and J usage is TRBJ1-1; D not certain. Germline CDR1 LNHDA, CDR2 SQIVND (reference sequence). Trimming removed 6 bases at V and 2 bases at J, with 13 bases between. The CDR3 has 14 residues. CDR3 in DNA: TGTGCCAGTAGCATCCCCACACGTAACACTGAAGCTTTCTTT. Amino acid sequence: CASSIPTRNTEAFF.

The chain is built from TRBV5-6 and TRBJ2-7, with D possibly TRBD2 on 5 matching bases. In germline, CDR1 is SGHDT, CDR2 YYEEEE. The CDR3 loop spans 13 amino acids. The V end was cut by 1 base, the J end by 6 bases, with 11 bases between. Written as DNA, the CDR3 is TGTGCCAGCAGCTTGTCACTCCGGGGCGAGCAGTACGTC. This codes for CASSLSLRGEQYV.

This chain links TRBV4-2 with TRBJ2-4; D is undetermined. Germline V gene data show CDR1 as LGHNA and CDR2 as YNFKEQ. V lost 0 bases to trimming and J lost 8 bases, with 17 bases between them. CDR3 length equals 16 residues. The CDR3 loop reads CASSQDLVALRDIQYF. Written as DNA, the CDR3 is TGTGCCAGCAGCCAAGATCTTGTTGCGCTTAGGGACATTCAGTACTTC.

V is TRBV10-3 and J is TRBJ2-7, with TRBD1 matching 10 bases. The CDR3 length is 14 residues. Trimming cost V 7 bases and J 3 bases; bases outside gene matches: 6. Germline loops: CDR1 ENHRY, CDR2 SYGVKD. DNA for the CDR3: TGTGCCATCACTGCGGACAGGGGGATCTACGAGCAGTACTTC. This translates into CAITADRGIYEQYF.